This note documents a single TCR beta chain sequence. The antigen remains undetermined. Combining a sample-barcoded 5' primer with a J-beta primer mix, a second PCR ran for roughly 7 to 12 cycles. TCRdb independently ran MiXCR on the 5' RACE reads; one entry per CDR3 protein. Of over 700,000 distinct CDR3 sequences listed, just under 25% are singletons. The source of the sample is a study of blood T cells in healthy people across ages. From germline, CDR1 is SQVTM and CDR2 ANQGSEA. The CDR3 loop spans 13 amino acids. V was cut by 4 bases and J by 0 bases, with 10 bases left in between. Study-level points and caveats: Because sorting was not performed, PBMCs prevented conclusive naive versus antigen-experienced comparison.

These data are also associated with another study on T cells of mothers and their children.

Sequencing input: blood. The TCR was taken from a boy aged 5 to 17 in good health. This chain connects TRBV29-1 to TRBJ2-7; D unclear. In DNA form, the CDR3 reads TGCAGCGTTGGTAGGGCTTTCTCCTACGAGCAGTACTTC. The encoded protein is CSVGRAFSYEQYF.